Below, 10 T cell receptor beta chains from the same sample are listed, as sequenced in a study of neurological immune-mediated disorders. TCRdb processed the 5' RACE reads anew with MiXCR; each CDR3 protein has one entry. The sample records around 37,000 distinct CDR3 sequences, around 3.1% being singletons. Specified time point: longitudinal time-point 1 (baseline). Sequenced: PBMCs. These TCRs come from a woman aged 55-70 years with multiple sclerosis.

Judged by abundance, this clonotype is medium-sized (0.01 to 0.1%). The chain employs TRBV3-1 and TRBJ1-2; 7 nucleotides agree with TRBD1. Germline V gene sequence: CDR1 LGHDT, CDR2 YNNKEL (reference sequence). The CDR3 has 15 amino acids. V lost 4 bases, J lost 0 bases, and 5 bases stayed unmatched. In nucleotides, the CDR3 is TGTGCCAGCAGCCCTTCGGACAGGCCTAACTATGGCTACACCTTC. It encodes CASSPSDRPNYGYTF.

There are many counts of this clonotype. V gene TRBV18 combines with J gene TRBJ2-5; possibly TRBD1 or TRBD2 for D (5 bases each). Germline V CDR1 and CDR2: KGHSH, LQKENI. This CDR3 region has 18 residues. V gave up 2 bases and J gave up 5 bases, with 24 bases separating them. CDR3 in DNA: TGTGCCAGCTCACCATATTCCCCCGGGACGGGCAAATTGGAGACCCAGTACTTC. Translation gives CASSPYSPGTGKLETQYF.

The chain joins TRBV7-8 to TRBJ2-7; D gene unclear. The V end was cut by 7 bases, the J end by 4 bases, with 14 bases between. This CDR3 has 13 residues. Germline CDR1 SGHVS, CDR2 FQNEAQ. In DNA form, the CDR3 reads TGTGCCAGCAACCAAGACACCCTGTACGAGCAGTACTTC. The encoded protein is CASNQDTLYEQYF.

In this sample, this clonotype turned up many times. This sequence joins TRBV5-1 and TRBJ1-1; D gene uncertain. Germline loops: CDR1 SGHRS, CDR2 YFSETQ. The CDR3 loop spans 13 amino acids. Trimming stripped 1 base from V and 0 bases from J, with 4 bases between. The CDR3 DNA sequence: TGCGCCAGCAGCTTGTATATGAACACTGAAGCTTTCTTT. This gives the protein CASSLYMNTEAFF.

By sample fraction, this clonotype is medium-sized. This chain joins TRBV6-5 and TRBJ1-1; D is possibly TRBD1 (6 bases). The CDR3 is made up of 15 amino acids. The germline CDR1 and CDR2 sequences are MNHEY and SVGAGI. V lost 7 bases and J lost 1, with 16 bases in between. CDR3 sequence: CASIASGQSNTEAFF. The CDR3 DNA follows: TGTGCCAGCATAGCGTCCGGACAGTCGAACACTGAAGCTTTCTTT.

This clonotype was seen ten or more times. The chain links TRBV7-9 to TRBJ2-7; possibly TRBD1 for D (5 bases). The CDR3 contains 14 residues. The germline gives CDR1 SEHNR, CDR2 FQNEAQ (reference sequence). V was cut by 5 bases and J by 4 bases, with 15 bases left in between. The CDR3 DNA sequence: TGTGCCAGCAGCCGGCCGGCAGGGTTGTACGAGCAGTACTTC. Protein: CASSRPAGLYEQYF.

This clonotype was observed many times. This chain uses TRBV5-6 with TRBJ2-7, with D maybe TRBD1 (6 bases). The V gene's germline CDR1 is SGHDT and CDR2 YYEEEE. Deletions cut 6 bases from V and 2 bases from J, with 21 bases between. This CDR3 region has 16 residues. The CDR3 sequence: CASTEFDRPRAYEQYF. The CDR3 DNA is TGTGCCAGCACCGAGTTCGACAGGCCGAGGGCCTACGAGCAGTACTTC.

Ten or more counts support this clonotype. V and J are TRBV20-1 and TRBJ1-6, with a weak D call TRBD1 (5 bases). CDR3 size: 14 residues. V was clipped by 1 base and J by 5 bases, with 9 bases between them. From germline, CDR1 is DFQATT and CDR2 SNEGSKA (reference sequence). In DNA form, the CDR3 reads TGCAGTGCTAGAGCTACAGGAAATAATTCACCCCTCCACTTT. Encoded protein: CSARATGNNSPLHF.

This clonotype occurred many times. The chain combines TRBV25-1 with TRBJ1-1; TRBD1 is a possible D gene (6 bases). This CDR3 has 14 residues. Germline loops: CDR1 MGHDK, CDR2 SYGVNS. V lost 10 bases and J lost 1, with 16 bases in between. In DNA form, the CDR3 reads TGTGCCACCGCCGAAGGGGGGAAGAACACTGAAGCTTTCTTT. It translates to CATAEGGKNTEAFF. Using reference TRBV25-1 and TRBJ1-1 for the parts outside the CDR3, the full variable domain is EADIYQTPRYLVIGTGKKITLECSQTMGHDKMYWYQQDPGMELHLIHYSYGVNSTEKGDLSSESTVSRIRTEHFPLTLESARPSHTSQYLCATAEGGKNTEAFFGQGTRLTVV.

In this sample, this clonotype turned up many times. The chain employs TRBV5-1 and TRBJ2-2; weak D call: TRBD1 (6 bases). This CDR3 contains 15 residues. V shed 3 bases and J shed 4 bases, with 13 bases lying between them. From germline, CDR1 is SGHRS and CDR2 YFSETQ. In DNA form, the CDR3 reads TGCGCCAGCAGCTCCCTAGGGGACATCACCGGGGAGCTGTTTTTT. Translated, it gives CASSSLGDITGELFF. Full variable domain (remainder filled in from reference TRBV5-1 and TRBJ2-2): KAGVTQTPRYLIKTRGQQVTLSCSPISGHRSVSWYQQTPGQGLQFLFEYFSETQRNKGNFPGRFSGRQFSNSRSEMNVSTLELGDSALYLCASSSLGDITGELFFGEGSRLTVL.